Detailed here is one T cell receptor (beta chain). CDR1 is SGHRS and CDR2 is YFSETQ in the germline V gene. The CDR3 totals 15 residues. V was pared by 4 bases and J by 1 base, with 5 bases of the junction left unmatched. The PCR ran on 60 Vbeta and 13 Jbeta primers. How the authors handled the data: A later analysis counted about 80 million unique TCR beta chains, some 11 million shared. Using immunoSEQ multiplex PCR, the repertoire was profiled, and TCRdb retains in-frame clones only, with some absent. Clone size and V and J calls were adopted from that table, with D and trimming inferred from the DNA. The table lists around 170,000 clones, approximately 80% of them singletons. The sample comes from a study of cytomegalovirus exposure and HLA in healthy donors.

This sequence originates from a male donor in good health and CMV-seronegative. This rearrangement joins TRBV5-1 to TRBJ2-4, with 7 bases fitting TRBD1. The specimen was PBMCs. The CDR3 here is CASSPTGLAKNIQYF. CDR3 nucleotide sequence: TGCGCCAGCAGCCCGACAGGGCTGGCCAAAAACATTCAGTACTTC.